The clone carrying this TCR beta chain has more than one count but fewer than ten. Possible read error: a much larger clone is one base away. The CDR3 sequence is 14 residues long. CDR1 is MNHEY and CDR2 is SVGAGI in the germline V gene. Both RNA and DNA were isolated together from about 20-30 mg of bulk tissue that had not been sorted. Tumor regions sampled: superior, inferior, left, right poles, and centre. This sample was included in a study of tumor-infiltrating lymphocytes in primary liver carcinoma. Priming with a constant-region primer yielded TCR beta cDNA from around 0.45 ug total RNA. Employing slightly modified ARM-PCR, three nested multiplex PCR rounds were run, and these gave rise to the TCR beta libraries. Two initial PCR rounds of approximately 10 cycles each paired TRBV1-TRBV30 forward primers with a C-beta reverse primer. TCRdb analysed the multiplex PCR reads with MiXCR anew, one entry per CDR3 protein. Of about 100,000 distinct CDR3 sequences detected, around three quarters appear once; the ten largest clones hold around 9.5%.

J is TRBJ1-1 and V is TRBV6-5, with 8 bases lining up with TRBD1. This clonotype was obtained from a woman aged 55 to 70 with primary liver carcinoma and hepatitis B virus infection. Material for sequencing was liver tumor tissue from sampling region 5. The subset was: tumor region T5, tumor centre. Here the CDR3 reads CASSLDRVNTEAVF. In DNA form, the CDR3 reads TGTGCCAGCAGTCTGGACAGGGTGAACACTGAAGCTGTCTTT.